Below are 30 T cell receptor beta chains sequenced from a single sample in a study of technical replicates of blood from four donors. Using immunoSEQ multiplex PCR, the repertoire was profiled, and TCRdb retains in-frame clones only, with some absent. In the table there are roughly 70,000 clones, roughly nine tenths of which are singletons. Sequencing input: T cells isolated from PBMCs. These receptors were obtained from a human donor in good health.

The chain is built from TRBV9 and TRBJ2-7; 11 nucleotides align to TRBD2. Germline V gene lookup returns CDR1 SGDLS and CDR2 YYNGEE. The CDR3 spans 16 residues. J lost 5 bases, V lost 4 bases, and 11 bases had no gene match. Here the CDR3 reads CASSSSLAGGPDEQYF. Written as DNA, the CDR3 is TGTGCCAGCAGCTCGAGTTTAGCGGGAGGGCCTGACGAGCAGTACTTC.

The V gene is TRBV5-4, the J gene TRBJ2-2; no clear D gene. Trimming left V 4 bases short and J 6 bases short, with 10 bases between. The CDR3 loop spans 13 amino acids. Germline V gene sequence: CDR1 SGHNT, CDR2 YYREEE (reference sequence). The CDR3 DNA sequence: TGTGCCAGCAGCGAGGTTGGAGCCGGGGAGCTGTTTTTT. This codes for CASSEVGAGELFF.

The rearrangement uses TRBV18 and TRBJ2-2, with D uncertain. This CDR3 contains 12 residues. Germline loops: CDR1 KGHSH, CDR2 LQKENI. Deletions cut 3 bases from V and 7 bases from J, with 6 bases between. CDR3 nucleotides: TGTGCCAGCTCACCCCTCGGCGGGGAGCTGTTTTTT. Residues: CASSPLGGELFF.

The CDR3 bases are TGTGCCAGCTCTCCCCCCGAGGGGGGGAACACAGATACGCAGTATTTT. Protein product: CASSPPEGGNTDTQYF. The gene calls are TRBV18 and TRBJ2-3, with D possibly being TRBD2 (7 bases). Germline V lookup: CDR1 KGHSH, CDR2 LQKENI. This CDR3 has 16 amino acids. Deletions cut 6 bases from V and 2 bases from J, with 18 bases between. Looking up the rest from reference TRBV18 and TRBJ2-3 gives the full variable domain: NAGVMQNPRHLVRRRGQEARLRCSPMKGHSHVYWYRQLPEEGLKFMVYLQKENIIDESGMPKERFSAEFPKEGPSILRIQQVVRGDSAAYFCASSPPEGGNTDTQYFGPGTRLTVL.

Note on this clone: Different DNA sequences within this sample yield the same CDR3. The chain has TRBV9 and TRBJ2-7, with a possible D match to TRBD2 (6 bases). Germline-derived CDR1 and CDR2 are SGDLS and YYNGEE. This CDR3 is built from 12 residues. V was shortened by 2 bases and J by 7 bases, with 10 bases between the two germline ends. In DNA, the CDR3 is TGTGCCAGCAGCGTTGGGGCGGGGGAGCAGTACTTC. Protein sequence: CASSVGAGEQYF.

The V and J genes are TRBV7-2 and TRBJ2-1, with TRBD2 matching over 11 bases. V shed 5 bases and J 7 bases; nucleotides not matched to a gene: 7. The CDR3 consists of 15 residues. The germline CDR1 and CDR2 sequences are SGHTA and FQGNSA. The CDR3 coding sequence is TGTGCCAGCAGCCCTCTAGCGGGAGGACCAAATGAGCAGTTCTTC. The encoded protein is CASSPLAGGPNEQFF.

The chain carries TRBV6-5 and TRBJ2-7; TRBD2 matches at 13 bases. Trimming cost V 0 bases and J 6 bases; bases outside gene matches: 2. The CDR3 consists of 15 residues. Germline loops: CDR1 MNHEY, CDR2 SVGAGI. DNA for the CDR3: TGTGCCAGCAGTTACTCGGGACTAGCGGGAAGCGAGCAGTACTTC. Its translation: CASSYSGLAGSEQYF.

The rearrangement links TRBV19 to TRBJ2-1; D is perhaps TRBD2 (6 bases). The V end lost 4 bases, the J end lost 8 bases, and 12 bases lay between the germline ends. This CDR3 spans 13 amino acids. From germline, CDR1 is LNHDA and CDR2 SQIVND (reference sequence). CDR3 nucleotide sequence: TGTGCCAGTAGTAAACTAGCTCGCGATGAGCAGTTCTTC. This encodes CASSKLARDEQFF.

The chain employs TRBV11-2 and TRBJ1-2, with TRBD1 as a possible D gene (5 bases). This CDR3 has 12 amino acids. Germline assignment: CDR1 SGHAT and CDR2 FQNNGV. With 1 base removed from V and 6 bases from J, the gap between germline ends came to 6 bases. CDR3 sequence: CASSLAGDGYTF. As DNA, the CDR3 is TGTGCCAGCAGCTTAGCGGGGGATGGCTACACCTTC.

The V call is TRBV11-2, the J call TRBJ1-2; D remains ambiguous. The CDR3 contains 11 residues. V gave up 3 bases and J gave up 5 bases, with 4 bases separating them. Germline CDR1 and CDR2: SGHAT and FQNNGV. The CDR3: CASSFMYGYTF. The CDR3 DNA reads as TGTGCCAGCAGCTTCATGTATGGCTACACCTTC. Looking up the rest from reference TRBV11-2 and TRBJ1-2 gives the full variable domain: EAGVAQSPRYKIIEKRQSVAFWCNPISGHATLYWYQQILGQGPKLLIQFQNNGVVDDSQLPKDRFSAERLKGVDSTLKIQPAKLEDSAVYLCASSFMYGYTFGSGTRLTVV.

The J gene is TRBJ2-1, the V gene TRBV29-1, with TRBD2 matching over 7 bases. Germline CDR1 SQVTM, CDR2 ANQGSEA. The CDR3 is 16 amino acids. Losses at the gene ends were 6 bases for V and 0 bases for J; bases not matched to a gene: 11. DNA of the CDR3: TGCAGCGTGGGGGGGACCGACTCTAGCTCCTACAATGAGCAGTTCTTC. Amino acid sequence: CSVGGTDSSSYNEQFF.

The V call is TRBV18, the J call TRBJ1-5; D remains unclear. V was cut by 2 bases and J by 12 bases, with 20 bases left in between. Germline loops: CDR1 KGHSH, CDR2 LQKENI. This CDR3 comprises 15 residues. The CDR3 protein is CASSPTREGGKLQHF. Written as DNA, the CDR3 is TGTGCCAGCTCACCAACGAGGGAGGGAGGGAAGCTCCAGCATTTT.

V is TRBV25-1 and J is TRBJ2-1, with TRBD1 identical over 11 bases. Looked up from germline, CDR1 is MGHDK and CDR2 is SYGVNS. V was clipped by 0 bases and J by 8 bases; unmatched bases: 3. The CDR3 covers 15 residues. The CDR3 sequence: CASSEYGQGAHEQFF. The DNA for the CDR3 is TGTGCCAGCAGTGAATACGGACAGGGGGCGCATGAGCAGTTCTTC.

The chain employs TRBV4-3 and TRBJ2-3, with 7 nucleotides matching TRBD2. CDR1 and CDR2 (germline): LGHNA, YSLEER. There are 18 residues in the CDR3. V shed 2 bases and J 4 bases; nucleotides not matched to a gene: 15. CDR3 loop: CASSQHPWGEGLPDTQYF. The DNA for the CDR3 is TGCGCCAGCAGCCAACACCCGTGGGGGGAGGGCCTCCCAGATACGCAGTATTTT.

The chain employs TRBV7-9 and TRBJ2-1; the match to TRBD1 covers 10 bases. V was pared by 4 bases and J by 3 bases, with 6 bases of the junction left unmatched. Germline CDR1 SEHNR, CDR2 FQNEAQ (reference sequence). The CDR3 length is 16 residues. The CDR3: CASSSTGGLVYNEQFF. The CDR3 DNA reads TGTGCCAGCAGCTCGACAGGGGGCCTTGTCTACAATGAGCAGTTCTTC.

J is TRBJ2-2 and V is TRBV25-1; TRBD1 aligns across 10 bases. CDR1 and CDR2 from the germline V gene are MGHDK and SYGVNS. Trimming took 6 bases from V and 7 from J; bases not matched to a gene: 8. The CDR3 is 15 residues long. The CDR3: CASSAGTGVDGELFF. The CDR3 nucleotides are TGTGCCAGCAGCGCCGGGACAGGGGTGGACGGGGAGCTGTTTTTT.

The V call is TRBV29-1, the J call TRBJ1-2; D call uncertain. The CDR3 loop spans 13 amino acids. The ends were cut back, 3 bases at V and 5 bases at J, with 13 bases in the middle. Germline-derived CDR1 and CDR2 are SQVTM and ANQGSEA. The CDR3 region is CSVDPADIYGYTF. CDR3 bases: TGCAGCGTTGACCCAGCGGATATTTATGGCTACACCTTC.

This CDR3 is CASSTSGRHGSGELFF. Here the CDR3 DNA reads TGTGCCAGTAGTACTAGCGGGAGACATGGGAGCGGGGAGCTGTTTTTT. This rearrangement joins TRBV19 to TRBJ2-2; 10 bases match TRBD2. The germline gives CDR1 LNHDA, CDR2 SQIVND (reference sequence). The J segment lost 7 bases and the V segment lost 4 bases, leaving 9 bases of the junction unmatched. The CDR3 has 16 amino acids.

The chain recombines TRBV6-5 with TRBJ2-7; D is unresolved. Germline CDR1 and CDR2: MNHEY and SVGAGI. V shed 6 bases and J shed 3 bases, with 15 bases lying between them. The CDR3 contains 14 residues. The CDR3 nucleotides read TGTGCCAGCAGCTCGACGCAGGTTTTCTACGAGCAGTACTTC. It codes for CASSSTQVFYEQYF.

This rearrangement joins TRBV28 to TRBJ1-5; D is perhaps TRBD1 (5 bases). Between the trimmed V and J ends, which lost 3 bases and 4 bases, there was a span of 10 bases. Germline loops: CDR1 MDHEN, CDR2 SYDVKM. CDR3 length equals 14 residues. This CDR3 is CASSLETDNQPQHF. The CDR3 DNA follows: TGTGCCAGCAGTTTGGAGACAGATAATCAGCCCCAGCATTTT.

The V call is TRBV11-2, the J call TRBJ1-5; 8 nucleotides agree with TRBD1. Germline V gene data show CDR1 as SGHAT and CDR2 as FQNNGV. The CDR3 loop spans 14 amino acids. V gave up 3 bases and J gave up 9 bases; unmatched junction bases: 7. The CDR3 DNA sequence: TGTGCCAGCAGCTTTGGACAGGGCATAGGGCCCCAGCATTTT. Its translation: CASSFGQGIGPQHF.

The chain combines TRBV4-1 with TRBJ1-5; D gene ambiguous. The V end was cut by 1 base, the J end by 3 bases, with 10 bases between. CDR3 length: 15 amino acids. Germline assignment: CDR1 MGHRA and CDR2 YSYEKL. CDR3 DNA sequence: TGCGCCAGCAGCCAAGCCCCCCAGGCCAATCAGCCCCAGCATTTT. Amino acids: CASSQAPQANQPQHF.

The V call is TRBV28, the J call TRBJ2-5; possibly TRBD2 for D (6 bases). The germline CDR1 and CDR2 sequences are MDHEN and SYDVKM. Trimming left V 8 bases short and J 5 bases short, with 21 bases between. The CDR3 totals 15 residues. CDR3 bases: TGTGCCAGCGTGGCCAGCGGGTCCCTACGGGAGACCCAGTACTTC. Translation gives CASVASGSLRETQYF.

This clone showed up just once. J is TRBJ1-4 and V is TRBV6-1, with 9 nucleotides matching TRBD1. Trimming took 7 bases from V and 7 from J; bases not matched to a gene: 7. Germline CDR1 MNHNS, CDR2 SASEGT. The CDR3 length is 14 residues. The CDR3 bases are TGTGCCAGCAACCTACAGGGGGCGCGTGAAAAACTGTTTTTT. Its translation is CASNLQGAREKLFF.

The V call is TRBV19, the J call TRBJ2-1; 13 bases line up with TRBD2. Trimming took 9 bases from V and 8 from J; bases not matched to a gene: 10. The CDR3 runs 15 residues. Germline V gives CDR1 LNHDA, CDR2 SQIVND (reference sequence). The CDR3 loop reads CARPRLAGGRDEQFF. The CDR3 DNA reads TGTGCCAGACCCAGACTAGCGGGAGGAAGGGATGAGCAGTTCTTC. Together with reference TRBV19 and TRBJ2-1, the CDR3 gives the full variable domain: DGGITQSPKYLFRKEGQNVTLSCEQNLNHDAMYWYRQDPGQGLRLIYYSQIVNDFQKGDIAEGYSVSREKKESFPLTVTSAQKNPTAFYLCARPRLAGGRDEQFFGPGTRLTVL.

The CDR3 DNA sequence: TGCAGCGTTGCCCCTTTACAGGGTTCGGGCGGCTACACCTTC. It codes for CSVAPLQGSGGYTF. J is TRBJ1-2 and V is TRBV29-1; D is possibly TRBD1 (6 bases). The germline CDR1 and CDR2 sequences are SQVTM and ANQGSEA. This CDR3 has 14 residues. The V end lost 4 bases, the J end lost 8 bases, and 20 bases lay between the germline ends.

The chain uses TRBV7-3 and TRBJ1-1; perhaps TRBD1 as D (6 bases). The CDR3 extends over 16 amino acids. Germline V CDR1 and CDR2: SGHTA, FQGTGA. V lost 0 bases and J lost 1, with 12 bases in between. The CDR3 is CASSLTGPGANTEAFF. CDR3 bases: TGTGCCAGCAGCTTAACAGGACCAGGGGCGAACACTGAAGCTTTCTTT.

The chain has TRBV27 and TRBJ2-6; 8 nucleotides line up with TRBD1. CDR3 size: 17 residues. Per germline, CDR1 MNHEY and CDR2 SMNVEV (reference sequence). Trimming removed 6 bases from V and 0 bases from J; junction bases left unmatched: 7. Here the CDR3 reads CASSSGGEISGANVLTF. CDR3 coding DNA: TGTGCCAGCAGCTCAGGGGGCGAAATCTCTGGGGCCAACGTCCTGACTTTC.

V and J are TRBV5-1 and TRBJ2-2; 10 bases match TRBD1. V shed 4 bases, J shed 8 bases, and the junction held 5 bases outside the gene matches. Germline assignment: CDR1 SGHRS and CDR2 YFSETQ. The CDR3 length is 14 residues. CDR3 protein: CASSEGTGAGELFF. In DNA, the CDR3 is TGCGCCAGCAGCGAGGGGACAGGGGCAGGGGAGCTGTTTTTT.

The rearrangement joins TRBV4-2 to TRBJ2-1; 10 bases align to TRBD2. Germline CDR1 LGHNA, CDR2 YNFKEQ. The CDR3 consists of 16 residues. The trim removed 1 base at V and 0 bases at J, leaving 0 bases unmatched. The CDR3 coding sequence is TGTGCCAGCAGCCAAGGACTAGCGGGCTCCTACAATGAGCAGTTCTTC. Its protein product is CASSQGLAGSYNEQFF.